A single TCR beta chain is shown here with its context. This specimen comes from a study of blood T cell repertoires in COVID-19. In the study overall: T cells, B-cell-depleted T cells, or PBMCs provided the cDNA or gDNA that served as material.

The protocol was immunoSEQ multiplex PCR, while the TCRdb copy is restricted to in-frame clones and leaves out a portion. Of approximately 250,000 clones listed, under 95% are singletons. It was within 2 weeks before study entry that exposed participants met a COVID-19 case. Sequenced: PBMCs or T cells enriched from blood (not recorded which). The sequence was collected from a middle-aged man who had been exposed to COVID-19.

The CDR3 region is CASSYLDGGQTYEQYF. CDR3 nucleotides: TGTGCCAGCAGTTACCTCGACGGGGGACAGACCTACGAGCAGTACTTC. The rearrangement uses TRBV6-5 and TRBJ2-7, with D possibly matching TRBD1 (7 bases). Germline CDR1 and CDR2: MNHEY and SVGAGI. The V end lost 2 bases, the J end lost 2 bases, and 16 bases lay between the germline ends. CDR3 length: 16 residues.